This TCR beta chain was captured by sequencing in a study of blood T cell repertoires in COVID-19. Turning to the study itself: Samples representing acute and convalescent COVID-19 were sourced from the United States, Italy and Spain.

The trim removed 3 bases at V and 1 base at J, leaving 5 bases unmatched. Germline CDR1 and CDR2: MNHNS and SASEGT. The CDR3 covers 15 residues. Authors' methods: Amplification of reference gene primers provided the estimated nucleated cell counts. TCRdb keeps only in-frame clones here, not all; method: immunoSEQ multiplex PCR. The D gene and trimming were derived from the DNA, and the V and J assignments and clone size from that table. The sample lists 60,000 to 70,000 clones, approximately 80% occurring once. The gene calls are TRBV6-1 and TRBJ2-5; TRBD1 matches at 7 bases. The sequenced sample was peripheral blood. The receptor comes from a man in his sixties with acute or convalescent COVID-19. Written as DNA, the CDR3 is TGTGCCAGCAGTGACCCGGACAGGCTCCAAGAGACCCAGTACTTC. Translation: CASSDPDRLQETQYF.